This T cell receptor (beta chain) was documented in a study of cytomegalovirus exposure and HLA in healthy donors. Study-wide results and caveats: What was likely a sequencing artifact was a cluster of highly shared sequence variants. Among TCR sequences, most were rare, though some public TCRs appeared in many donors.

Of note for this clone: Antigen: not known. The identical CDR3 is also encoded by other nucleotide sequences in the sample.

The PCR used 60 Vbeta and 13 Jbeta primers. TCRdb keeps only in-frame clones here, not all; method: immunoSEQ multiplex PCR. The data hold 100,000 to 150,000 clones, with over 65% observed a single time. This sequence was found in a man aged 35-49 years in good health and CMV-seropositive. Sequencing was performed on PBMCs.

CDR3 in DNA: TGCGCCAGCAGTCTGGCAGGACAGAACACTGAAGCTTTCTTT. It is translated as CASSLAGQNTEAFF. The chain couples TRBV5-1 to TRBJ1-1; tentative D call: TRBD1 (5 bases). Germline V gives CDR1 SGHRS, CDR2 YFSETQ. The V gene lost 5 bases and the J gene lost 1 base, with 12 bases spanning the gap. CDR3 length: 14 amino acids.